The 17 T cell receptor beta chains reported below all come from one sample, sequenced in a study of CD8 T cells in ankylosing spondylitis. TCRdb used MiXCR to reprocess the 5' RACE reads, holding one entry per CDR3 protein. Of around 150,000 distinct CDR3 sequences listed, 7.3% are singletons. Sample: blood, either unsorted or a sorted T cell fraction (not recorded which). These receptors were taken from a female donor with ankylosing spondylitis or in good health (not recorded which).

The chain combines TRBV6-2 or TRBV6-3 with TRBJ2-1; D possibly corresponds to TRBD2 (6 bases). Trimming shortened V by 4 bases and J by 9 bases, and 13 bases separated the two germline ends. Germline values: CDR1 MNHEY, CDR2 SVGEGT. The CDR3 is made up of 13 amino acids. The CDR3 spells CASSSQTSGEQFF. In DNA, the CDR3 is TGTGCCAGCAGTTCCCAGACTAGTGGTGAGCAGTTCTTC.

As concerns this clonotype: Compared with germline, one end of the junction differs, possibly owing to a read error. The rearrangement uses TRBV14 and TRBJ1-2, with D hard to call. The germline gives CDR1 SGHDN, CDR2 FVKESK. CDR3 length: 13 residues. The CDR3 nucleotides read TGTGTCAGCAGCCAAGGACTCCGTCGGGGCTACACCTTC. It translates to CVSSQGLRRGYTF. Full variable domain (remainder filled in from reference TRBV14 and TRBJ1-2): EAGVTQFPSHSVIEKGQTVTLRCDPISGHDNLYWYRRVMGKEIKFLLHFVKESKQDESGMPNNRFLAERTGGTYSTLKVQPAELEDSGVYFCVSSQGLRRGYTFGSGTRLTVV.

At least ten counts were recorded for this clonotype. This chain joins TRBV7-3 and TRBJ2-7; tentatively, D is TRBD1 or TRBD2 (5 bases each). CDR1 is SGHTA, CDR2 FQGTGA, per germline. This CDR3 is built from 13 residues. Trimming took 5 bases from V and 5 from J, leaving 13 bases between them. The CDR3 loop is CASSGGIADEQYF. The DNA of the CDR3 is TGTGCCAGCAGCGGGGGAATAGCAGACGAGCAGTACTTC. Looking up the rest from reference TRBV7-3 and TRBJ2-7 gives the full variable domain: GAGVSQTPSNKVTEKGKYVELRCDPISGHTALYWYRQSLGQGPEFLIYFQGTGAADDSGLPNDRFFAVRPEGSVSTLKIQRTERGDSAVYLCASSGGIADEQYFGPGTRLTVT.

The CDR3 bases are TGTGCCAGCAGTTTACACGGATTTAACGGGGAGCTGTTTTTT. As protein: CASSLHGFNGELFF. The J gene is TRBJ2-2, the V gene TRBV12-3 or TRBV12-4; D gene uncertain. V was trimmed by 2 bases and J by 7 bases, leaving 11 bases between them. The length of the CDR3 is 14 residues.

This clonotype was counted at least ten times. V usage is TRBV12-3 or TRBV12-4 and J usage is TRBJ1-2, with a weak D call TRBD1 (6 bases). The CDR3 has 14 amino acids. V was cut by 3 bases and J by 5 bases, with 13 bases left in between. CDR3 sequence reads: CASSLAQGLYGYTF. CDR3 DNA: TGTGCCAGCAGTTTGGCCCAGGGGCTATATGGCTACACCTTC.

This clonotype appeared many times. This chain uses TRBV5-1 with TRBJ1-5; perhaps TRBD1 as D (6 bases). Germline V lookup: CDR1 SGHRS, CDR2 YFSETQ. This CDR3 has 16 amino acids. Trimming took off 0 bases at V and 2 bases at J, with 12 bases between the two ends. CDR3 loop: CASSLGAGVGNQPQHF. The CDR3 DNA reads as TGCGCCAGCAGCTTGGGGGCAGGGGTCGGCAATCAGCCCCAGCATTTT.

This clonotype has a count of ten or more. The genes are TRBV10-3 and TRBJ1-1; the D is unclear. This CDR3 is built from 14 residues. CDR1 and CDR2 from the germline V gene are ENHRY and SYGVKD. The V and J ends lost 6 bases and 1 base respectively, with 12 bases between them. CDR3 bases: TGTGCCATCAGGGGTGGATCGGAGAACACTGAAGCTTTCTTT. It specifies CAIRGGSENTEAFF.

Ten or more counts support this clonotype. The rearrangement links TRBV20-1 to TRBJ1-1, with D maybe TRBD1 (5 bases). The CDR3 has 14 residues. V lost 3 bases, J lost 1 base, and 12 bases lay in between. CDR1 is DFQATT and CDR2 is SNEGSKA in the germline V gene (reference sequence). CDR3 residues: CSARGRGGNTEAFF. Written as DNA, the CDR3 is TGCAGTGCTAGGGGACGAGGCGGGAACACTGAAGCTTTCTTT.

This clonotype came up many times. J is TRBJ1-1 and V is TRBV19, with D hard to call. Trimming took 1 base from V and 1 from J, leaving 7 bases between them. CDR3 length: 14 residues. The germline CDR1 and CDR2 sequences are LNHDA and SQIVND (reference sequence). The CDR3 nucleotides read TGTGCCAGTAGTATAGCCCGAACGAACACTGAAGCTTTCTTT. Its protein product is CASSIARTNTEAFF.

This clonotype was seen at least ten times. The gene calls are TRBV10-3 and TRBJ1-1; no definite D call. The CDR3 runs to 11 residues. From germline, CDR1 is ENHRY and CDR2 SYGVKD. With 11 bases removed from V and 5 bases from J, the gap between germline ends came to 12 bases. CDR3 protein: CAARSETEAFF. DNA for the CDR3: TGTGCCGCCAGAAGTGAGACTGAAGCTTTCTTT.

This clonotype showed up many times. V gene TRBV20-1 combines with J gene TRBJ1-1, with D perhaps matching TRBD1 (5 bases). CDR3 length: 14 amino acids. CDR1 DFQATT and CDR2 SNEGSKA come from the germline V gene (reference sequence). Trimming removed 1 base from V and 1 base from J, with 10 bases in between. CDR3 loop: CSARVGTTNTEAFF. As DNA, the CDR3 is TGCAGTGCTAGAGTAGGGACCACGAACACTGAAGCTTTCTTT.

This clonotype was detected ten times or more. The genes are TRBV20-1 and TRBJ2-5; TRBD2 matches 8 bases. With V trimmed by 5 bases and J by 7 bases, 12 bases remained unmatched. Germline loops: CDR1 DFQATT, CDR2 SNEGSKA (reference sequence). This CDR3 comprises 14 residues. The CDR3 sequence is CSAASGGAKGTQYF. CDR3 nucleotides: TGCAGTGCTGCCTCCGGGGGGGCTAAAGGGACCCAGTACTTC.

This clonotype was counted ten times or more. The CDR3 sequence is CASSVGVREQFF. The CDR3 DNA follows: TGTGCCAGCAGCGTAGGGGTGAGGGAGCAGTTCTTC. The chain couples TRBV11-2 to TRBJ2-1, with a weak D call TRBD1 (5 bases). The CDR3 has 12 amino acids. The V gene's germline CDR1 is SGHAT and CDR2 FQNNGV. Trimming left V 5 bases short and J 10 bases short, with 12 bases between.

This clonotype was found many times. The V and J genes are TRBV5-1 and TRBJ1-1; TRBD1 is a possible D gene (5 bases). Trimming took off 2 bases at V and 11 bases at J, with 19 bases between the two ends. The germline gives CDR1 SGHRS, CDR2 YFSETQ. This CDR3 comprises 14 residues. CDR3 nucleotide sequence: TGCGCCAGCAGCTTAGGATCCCAGGGAGTGGAGGCTTTCTTT. Its translation is CASSLGSQGVEAFF.

V gene TRBV7-2 combines with J gene TRBJ1-2; D not resolved. V shed 3 bases and J shed 4 bases, with 15 bases lying between them. The CDR3 totals 15 residues. CDR1 is SGHTA and CDR2 is FQGNSA in the germline V gene. The CDR3 is CASSFAGTTPYGYTF. For the CDR3, the DNA is TGTGCCAGCAGCTTCGCGGGCACCACCCCCTATGGCTACACCTTC. The full variable domain, its missing parts supplied by reference TRBV7-2 and TRBJ1-2, is GAGVSQSPSNKVTEKGKDVELRCDPISGHTALYWYRQSLGQGLEFLIYFQGNSAPDKSGLPSDRFSAERTGGSVSTLTIQRTQQEDSAVYLCASSFAGTTPYGYTFGSGTRLTVV.

This clonotype has a count of ten or more. V is TRBV7-8 and J is TRBJ2-1; 8 nucleotides match TRBD1. There are 14 residues in the CDR3. V was pared by 4 bases and J by 5 bases, with 4 bases of the junction left unmatched. Germline V gene sequence: CDR1 SGHVS, CDR2 FQNEAQ. The CDR3 is CASSYKQGDNEQFF. The CDR3 DNA follows: TGTGCCAGCAGCTACAAACAGGGGGACAATGAGCAGTTCTTC. The variable domain in full, completed from reference TRBV7-8 and TRBJ2-1, reads GAGVSQSPRYKVAKRGQDVALRCDPISGHVSLFWYQQALGQGPEFLTYFQNEAQLDKSGLPSDRFFAERPEGSVSTLKIQRTQQEDSAVYLCASSYKQGDNEQFFGPGTRLTVL.

This clonotype was detected many times. The rearrangement joins TRBV7-3 to TRBJ1-2, with 7 bases identical to TRBD1. The CDR3 is 12 amino acids. Germline CDR1 and CDR2: SGHTA and FQGTGA. The V gene end was trimmed by 3 bases and the J gene end by 6 bases; junction bases not matched to a gene: 1. CDR3 nucleotides: TGTGCCAGCAGCTTGCAGGGGGATGGCTACACCTTC. It encodes CASSLQGDGYTF.